This TCR beta chain was recovered during a study of T cells in Graves' hyperthyroidism and ophthalmopathy. Study background: Prior to any treatment, at the point of initial diagnosis, peripheral blood was collected.

The CDR3 consists of 16 residues. Trimming cost V 2 bases and J 7 bases; bases outside gene matches: 8. Germline assignment: CDR1 SGHAT and CDR2 FQDESV (reference sequence). This clonotype showed up many times. It was uncontrolled infection, other autoimmune disease, pregnancy or lactation that excluded patients. The diagnoses drew upon clinical symptoms, serum thyroxine and TRAb, thyroid ultrasound and orbital computed tomography. There were TCR beta CDR3 regions amplified from RNA transcripts. Using the HTBI primer set, a first-round RT-PCR was run on the TCR CDR3. TCRdb called the multiplex PCR reads again in MiXCR, with one record for every CDR3 protein. The table includes under 350,000 distinct CDR3 sequences, roughly a fifth detected once.

Sequences were obtained from blood. V gene TRBV11-1 combines with J gene TRBJ2-1; 10 nucleotides align to TRBD2. This TCR was sampled from a woman between 45 and 65 years old with Graves' hyperthyroidism. The CDR3 sequence: CASSLSWVLAGNEQFF. The CDR3 DNA is TGTGCCAGCAGCTTATCTTGGGTACTAGCGGGAAATGAGCAGTTCTTC.